The sequence of this T cell receptor (beta chain) was determined in a study of beta chain features in type 1 diabetes. Broader study findings: The naive, central memory and Treg TCRB repertoires showed an apparent similarity that was greater among patients than among healthy donors.

The CDR3 spans 14 residues. Germline V gives CDR1 SGHRS, CDR2 YFSETQ. Losses at the gene ends were 5 bases for V and 2 bases for J; bases not matched to a gene: 4. Purity (above 98%) was reached by all sorted populations. Of note for this clone: Antigen specificity is unknown.

Expressed TCRB transcripts were sequenced because the entire RNA isolate underwent reverse transcription. TCRdb's copy holds only in-frame clones and misses some; the assay was immunoSEQ multiplex PCR. The table lists hundreds of thousands of clones, over 25% of them singletons, with 0.05% to 0.065% in the top ten. V usage is TRBV5-1 and J usage is TRBJ2-3; TRBD1 matches at 8 bases. This receptor was taken from a man younger than 30 in good health. The sequencing sample was made of naive CD4+ T cells from blood. CDR3: CASRRTGTTDTQYF. DNA of the CDR3: TGCGCCAGCAGGCGGACAGGGACCACAGATACGCAGTATTTT.